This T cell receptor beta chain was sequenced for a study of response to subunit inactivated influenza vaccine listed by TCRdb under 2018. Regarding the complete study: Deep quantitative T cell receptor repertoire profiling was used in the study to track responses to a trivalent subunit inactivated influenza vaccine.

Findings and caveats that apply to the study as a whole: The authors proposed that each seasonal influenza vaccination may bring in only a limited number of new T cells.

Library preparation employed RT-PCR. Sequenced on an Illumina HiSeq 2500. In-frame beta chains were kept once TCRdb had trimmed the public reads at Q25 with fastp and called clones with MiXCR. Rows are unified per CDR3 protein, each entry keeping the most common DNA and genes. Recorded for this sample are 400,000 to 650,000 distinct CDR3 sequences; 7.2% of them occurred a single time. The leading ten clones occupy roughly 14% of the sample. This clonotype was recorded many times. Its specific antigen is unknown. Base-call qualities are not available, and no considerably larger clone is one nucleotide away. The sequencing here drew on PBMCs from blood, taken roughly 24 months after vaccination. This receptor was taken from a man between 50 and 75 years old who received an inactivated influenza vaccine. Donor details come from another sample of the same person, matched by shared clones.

The CDR3 corresponds to CSVEGGRGEQYF. The DNA sequence is as follows: TGCAGCGTTGAGGGGGGGCGAGGCGAGCAGTACTTC. In this chain, TRBV29-1 is recombined with TRBJ2-7; TRBD2 is a weak D gene call, 7 bases matching. According to the germline V gene, CDR1 reads SQVTM and CDR2 reads ANQGSEA. Inclusive of the bounding cysteine and phenylalanine, the CDR3 is 12 residues long. Kept here is only the CDR3 DNA, which spans 36 bases and is read in frame from base 1. Deletion took 3 bases off V and 6 bases off J, with a span of 12 bases between the germline ends.